These 13 T cell receptor beta chains share one sample of origin, sequenced in a study of beta chain features in type 1 diabetes. Study-wide results and caveats: In all four CD4+ subsets, TCRB CDR3 length was significantly, moderately reduced in type 1 diabetes.

Expressed TCRB transcripts were sequenced after all isolated RNA was converted to cDNA. Profiled with immunoSEQ multiplex PCR; TCRdb holds only in-frame clones, not every one. Of hundreds of thousands of clones listed, about 14% are singletons. Which antigens these TCRs recognize remains unknown. Sample: naive CD4+ T cells from blood. The receptor set was obtained from a man aged 18 to 30 with type 1 diabetes.

This clone was counted a few times. J is TRBJ1-4 and V is TRBV6-1; weak D call: TRBD1 (5 bases). Germline values: CDR1 MNHNS, CDR2 SASEGT. Trimming stripped 1 base from V and 11 bases from J, with 11 bases between. The CDR3 is made up of 13 amino acids. The CDR3 spells CASSEGLGGKLFF. CDR3 in DNA: TGTGCCAGCAGTGAAGGACTCGGGGGGAAACTGTTTTTT.

This chain links TRBV5-6 with TRBJ2-6; perhaps TRBD1 as D (6 bases). V lost 2 bases, J lost 0 bases, and 12 bases lay in between. Per the germline V gene, CDR1 is SGHDT and CDR2 is YYEEEE. The CDR3 loop spans 17 amino acids. The DNA for the CDR3 is TGTGCCAGCAGCTTCCCCGCGACAGGCTCTGGGGCCAACGTCCTGACTTTC. It yields the protein CASSFPATGSGANVLTF.

This clone has only a few counts. The chain employs TRBV7-9 and TRBJ2-7; D gene unclear. This CDR3 contains 14 residues. Germline V gives CDR1 SEHNR, CDR2 FQNEAQ (reference sequence). V lost 1 base and J lost 6, with 13 bases in between. CDR3 DNA sequence: TGTGCCAGCAGCTTAGTCGGGCTGGGAATCGAGCAGTACTTC. This gives the protein CASSLVGLGIEQYF.

This clone was counted at least ten times. The V and J genes are TRBV12-5 and TRBJ2-1; D call uncertain. This CDR3 has 11 amino acids. V was clipped by 6 bases and J by 6 bases, with 6 bases between them. Germline V CDR1 and CDR2: LGHNT, FRNRAP. The CDR3 DNA sequence: TGTGCTAGTGGGAGACCCAATGAGCAGTTCTTC. Encoded protein: CASGRPNEQFF.

This clone has more than one count but fewer than ten. The chain combines TRBV9 with TRBJ2-5; a weak D match, TRBD2 (6 bases). Germline CDR1 SGDLS, CDR2 YYNGEE. The V end was cut by 3 bases, the J end by 7 bases, with 16 bases between. The CDR3 has 14 amino acids. DNA for the CDR3: TGTGCCAGCAGCGGCTTGGGGTTCGGGGGGACCCAGTACTTC. It encodes CASSGLGFGGTQYF.

In regard to this clone: This specimen includes other DNA sequences encoding the same CDR3. The CDR3 spells CASSEEGGYTF. For the CDR3, the DNA is TGTGCCAGCAGTGAGGAGGGCGGCTACACCTTC. This chain connects TRBV2 to TRBJ1-2; D not resolved. Germline lookup yields CDR1 SNHLY and CDR2 FYNNEI. V lost 3 bases, J lost 8 bases, and 7 bases lay in between. This CDR3 comprises 11 residues. Full variable domain (rest looked up from reference TRBV2 and TRBJ1-2): EPEVTQTPSHQVTQMGQEVILRCVPISNHLYFYWYRQILGQKVEFLVSFYNNEISEKSEIFDDQFSVERPDGSNFTLKIRSTKLEDSAMYFCASSEEGGYTFGSGTRLTVV.

V and J are TRBV10-1 and TRBJ1-5; the match to TRBD1 covers 10 bases. The germline V gene encodes CDR1 WNHNN and CDR2 SYGVQD (reference sequence). Unmatched junction bases numbered 14, after V lost 6 bases and J lost 6 bases. CDR3 length: 17 residues. The CDR3 reads CASSTIPGQGFGQPQHF. DNA for the CDR3: TGCGCCAGCAGCACGATTCCGGGACAGGGGTTTGGTCAGCCCCAGCATTTT.

This chain uses TRBV25-1 with TRBJ2-7; 9 positions match TRBD2. This CDR3 has 15 residues. Germline V CDR1 and CDR2: MGHDK, SYGVNS. J gave up 3 bases and V 3 bases, and 6 bases lay outside the gene matches. CDR3 sequence: CASSEDLAGNYEQYF. In DNA form, the CDR3 reads TGTGCCAGCAGTGAGGATCTAGCGGGAAACTACGAGCAGTACTTC.

This clone showed up just a few times. V gene TRBV4-1 combines with J gene TRBJ1-5; 7 nucleotides align to TRBD1. The ends lost 0 bases at V and 5 bases at J; junction bases unmatched: 4. The CDR3 is 15 residues long. Per the germline V gene, CDR1 is MGHRA and CDR2 is YSYEKL. DNA of the CDR3: TGCGCCAGCAGCCAAGAGGACAGGAGGGATCAGCCCCAGCATTTT. Protein product: CASSQEDRRDQPQHF.

This chain links TRBV27 with TRBJ2-1; 14 nucleotides line up with TRBD2. In germline, CDR1 is MNHEY, CDR2 SMNVEV (reference sequence). V gave up 5 bases and J gave up 6 bases; unmatched junction bases: 9. This CDR3 has 17 residues. The CDR3 nucleotides read TGTGCCAGCAGTCGCCCCGGACTAGCGGGAGGCGGCAATGAGCAGTTCTTC. It translates to CASSRPGLAGGGNEQFF.

V usage is TRBV2 and J usage is TRBJ2-7; perhaps TRBD1 as D (5 bases). V was trimmed by 4 bases and J by 1 base, leaving 17 bases between them. The CDR3 has 16 residues. Germline V gives CDR1 SNHLY, CDR2 FYNNEI. The CDR3 DNA reads as TGTGCCAGCAGTGCGTCACTCAGGGATGGGTCCTACGAGCAGTACTTC. Amino acids: CASSASLRDGSYEQYF.

This clone was counted only a few times. The chain carries TRBV5-1 and TRBJ2-5; TRBD1 matches 7 bases. The V and J ends lost 4 bases and 1 base, in that order; junction bases with no gene match: 4. Germline loops: CDR1 SGHRS, CDR2 YFSETQ. This CDR3 has 14 residues. The CDR3: CASSLTGAQETQYF. The CDR3 DNA is TGCGCCAGCAGCCTAACAGGGGCCCAAGAGACCCAGTACTTC.

V gene TRBV30 combines with J gene TRBJ2-7; tentatively, D is TRBD1 (6 bases). Germline assignment: CDR1 GTSNPN and CDR2 SVGIG (reference sequence). The CDR3 totals 13 residues. Trimming stripped 4 bases from V and 3 bases from J, with 13 bases between. The chain's CDR3 is CAWMSGALYEQYF. In nucleotides, the CDR3 is TGTGCCTGGATGTCAGGGGCTCTCTACGAGCAGTACTTC.